The T cell receptor (beta chain) described here comes from a study of blood T cell repertoires in COVID-19. Study as a whole: Samples representing acute and convalescent COVID-19 were sourced from the United States, Italy and Spain.

The CDR3 has 14 amino acids. Germline values: CDR1 KGHSH, CDR2 LQKENI. V was clipped by 2 bases and J by 5 bases, with 9 bases between them. Assay used: immunoSEQ multiplex PCR; TCRdb lists only in-frame clones, some missing. The sample lists around 13,000 clones; roughly four fifths were seen once. The origin of this receptor is a man in his forties or fifties with active or convalescent COVID-19. The genes are TRBV18 and TRBJ2-2; D gene ambiguous. Sequenced sample: peripheral blood. The CDR3: CASSPSSVTGELFF. Written as DNA, the CDR3 is TGTGCCAGCTCACCAAGTTCGGTGACCGGGGAGCTGTTTTTT.